This T cell receptor (beta chain) stems from a study of blood T cell repertoires in COVID-19. The CDR3 runs to 15 residues. V gave up 0 bases and J gave up 0 bases, with 9 bases separating them. The germline gives CDR1 SGHRS, CDR2 YFSETQ. The protocol was immunoSEQ multiplex PCR, while the TCRdb copy is restricted to in-frame clones and leaves out a portion. This sample has tens of thousands of clones; around 86% occur once, and the top ten carry 1.4%. V usage is TRBV5-1 and J usage is TRBJ1-1; maybe TRBD1 (5 bases). Material: peripheral blood. The receptor was derived from a woman aged 55-75 years with acute or convalescent COVID-19. The CDR3 loop is CASSLVAGLNTEAFF. The CDR3, as DNA: TGCGCCAGCAGCTTGGTAGCAGGGTTGAACACTGAAGCTTTCTTT.